Presented here are 8 T cell receptor beta chains from one specimen sequenced in a study of blood T cells in healthy people across ages. Then a second PCR, running roughly 7 to 11 cycles, was carried out with a sample-barcoded 5' primer and a J-beta primer mix. One entry per CDR3 protein, called by TCRdb with MiXCR from the 5' RACE reads. The table lists 540,000 or so distinct CDR3 sequences, 24% of them singletons. These data were also reused for a study on T cells of mothers and their children.

Sequencing was done on a sample of blood. The receptors here all came from a boy younger than 18 in good health.

This clonotype was seen a few times. The chain carries TRBV20-1 and TRBJ2-7, with 11 bases fitting TRBD2. Trimming took 3 bases from V and 3 from J; bases not matched to a gene: 4. This CDR3 contains 14 residues. Germline V gene sequence: CDR1 DFQATT, CDR2 SNEGSKA (reference sequence). In nucleotides, the CDR3 is TGCAGTGCTAGCGTACTAGCGGGGGACTACGAGCAGTACTTC. Protein product: CSASVLAGDYEQYF.

The chain links TRBV5-1 to TRBJ2-1, with 10 bases identical to TRBD2. Germline V gives CDR1 SGHRS, CDR2 YFSETQ. The CDR3 runs to 17 residues. Trimming removed 3 bases from V and 7 bases from J; junction bases left unmatched: 13. CDR3 DNA sequence: TGCGCCAGCAGCTGGGGGACTAGCGCTATGGCAGGGAATGAGCAGTTCTTC. This gives the protein CASSWGTSAMAGNEQFF.

The chain joins TRBV10-3 to TRBJ2-7; a weak D match, TRBD1 (6 bases). Trimming took off 9 bases at V and 2 bases at J, with 20 bases between the two ends. Germline values: CDR1 ENHRY, CDR2 SYGVKD. This CDR3 is 15 amino acids long. DNA for the CDR3: TGTGCCATTCAAACCGGCCAGGGGCTCACCTACGAGCAGTACTTC. Translating gives CAIQTGQGLTYEQYF.

V usage is TRBV28 and J usage is TRBJ2-3, with D perhaps matching TRBD2 (6 bases). V lost 2 bases, J lost 6 bases, and 9 bases lay in between. This CDR3 is 13 amino acids long. CDR1 and CDR2 (germline): MDHEN, SYDVKM. This CDR3 reads CASSLTGSDTQYF. The CDR3 bases are TGTGCCAGCAGTTTAACCGGGAGCGATACGCAGTATTTT.

The V gene is TRBV28, the J gene TRBJ2-7; TRBD1 agrees at 9 bases. The length of the CDR3 is 15 residues. Germline assignment: CDR1 MDHEN and CDR2 SYDVKM. V lost 0 bases and J lost 1; bases outside the gene matches: 1. DNA for the CDR3: TGTGCCAGCAGTTTATGGGGACAGGGTTCCTACGAGCAGTACTTC. Translated, it gives CASSLWGQGSYEQYF. The complete variable domain, with remaining parts taken from reference TRBV28 and TRBJ2-7, reads DVKVTQSSRYLVKRTGEKVFLECVQDMDHENMFWYRQDPGLGLRLIYFSYDVKMKEKGDIPEGYSVSREKKERFSLILESASTNQTSMYLCASSLWGQGSYEQYFGPGTRLTVT.

J is TRBJ2-5 and V is TRBV28, with D hard to call. The J call is doubtful: the DNA matches TRBJ2-1 better. CDR1 MDHEN and CDR2 SYDVKM come from the germline V gene. CDR3 size: 15 residues. CDR3 coding DNA: TGTGCCAGCAGGCCCGCCCTCTCCACCGAGAATGAGCAGTTCTTC. Translation: CASRPALSTENEQFF.

The chain has TRBV29-1 and TRBJ2-5; D is unclear. V was trimmed by 2 bases and J by 5 bases, leaving 9 bases between them. The CDR3 spans 12 residues. Germline assignment: CDR1 SQVTM and CDR2 ANQGSEA. CDR3 sequence (DNA): TGCAGCGTTGAAATTGTAGATGAGACCCAGTACTTC. It translates to CSVEIVDETQYF.

The V and J genes are TRBV28 and TRBJ2-4, with TRBD2 identical over 7 bases. CDR1 and CDR2 from the germline V gene are MDHEN and SYDVKM. The length of the CDR3 is 14 residues. J gave up 3 bases and V 3 bases, and 2 bases lay outside the gene matches. CDR3 protein: CASSFAGVKNIQYF. CDR3 in DNA: TGTGCCAGCAGTTTTGCGGGGGTCAAAAACATTCAGTACTTC.